This TCR beta chain was recovered during a study of blood T cell repertoires in COVID-19. Assay: immunoSEQ multiplex PCR; the TCRdb copy retains only in-frame clones and omits some. This sample carries about 300,000 clones, 88% of them seen once, and the ten largest clones take just under 7%. With 1 base removed from V and 0 bases from J, the gap between germline ends came to 10 bases. The CDR3 sequence is 15 residues long. Germline lookup yields CDR1 SNHLY and CDR2 FYNNEI. The chain couples TRBV2 to TRBJ2-7; tentative D call: TRBD1 (6 bases). Sequencing input: peripheral blood. The TCR sequence derives from a young woman who had recovered from COVID-19. CDR3 region: CASSEGTGHSYEQYF. As DNA, the CDR3 is TGTGCCAGCAGTGAAGGGACGGGACACTCCTACGAGCAGTACTTC.